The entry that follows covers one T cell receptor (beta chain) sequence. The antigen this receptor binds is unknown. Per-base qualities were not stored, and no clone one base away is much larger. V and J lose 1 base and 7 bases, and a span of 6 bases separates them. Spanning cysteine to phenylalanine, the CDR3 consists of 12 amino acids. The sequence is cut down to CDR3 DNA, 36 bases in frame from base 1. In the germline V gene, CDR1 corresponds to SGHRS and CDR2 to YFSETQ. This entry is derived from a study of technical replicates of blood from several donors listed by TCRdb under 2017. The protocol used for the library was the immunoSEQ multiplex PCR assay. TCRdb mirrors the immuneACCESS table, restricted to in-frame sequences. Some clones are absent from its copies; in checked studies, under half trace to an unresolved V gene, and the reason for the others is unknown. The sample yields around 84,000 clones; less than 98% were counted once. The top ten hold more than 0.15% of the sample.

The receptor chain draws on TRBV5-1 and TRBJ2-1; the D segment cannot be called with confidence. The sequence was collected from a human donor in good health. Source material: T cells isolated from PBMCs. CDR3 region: CASSLQRNEQFF. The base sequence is TGCGCCAGCAGCTTGCAGAGGAATGAGCAGTTCTTC.